These T cell receptor beta chains were read from a single sample in a study of blood T cells in healthy people across ages. TCRdb re-analysed the 5' RACE reads in MiXCR, keeping a single row per CDR3 protein. The table lists 1.5 million to 2 million distinct CDR3 sequences, 28% of them singletons. Sequenced sample: blood. These receptor sequences come from a woman aged 25 to 39 in good health. Each CDR3 is given with its conserved first and last residue. A D gene is named only where the DNA matches it firmly. Rows may omit the clone size; those that give it use once, few, many or a size class.

abundance,j_gene,v_gene,d_gene,CDR3aa,CDR3nt
once,TRBJ2-5,TRBV5-1,TRBD2,CASSLKTSAVAETQYF,TGCGCCAGCAGCCTCAAGACTAGCGCGGTCGCAGAGACCCAGTACTTC
.,TRBJ2-2,TRBV30,.,CAWKRPTGELFF,TGTGCCTGGAAACGACCCACCGGGGAGCTGTTTTTT
many,TRBJ2-6,TRBV29-1,TRBD1,CSVSGGRGANVLTF,TGCAGCGTCTCAGGGGGTAGGGGGGCCAACGTCCTGACTTTC
.,TRBJ2-1,TRBV28,.,CATSNGGNEQFF,TGTGCCACTTCGAATGGGGGGAATGAGCAGTTCTTC
few,TRBJ2-3,TRBV3-1,.,CASSQGWGNTDTQYF,TGTGCCAGCAGCCAAGGGTGGGGGAACACAGATACGCAGTATTTT
.,TRBJ1-1,TRBV5-1,.,CASSPQPSNTEAFF,TGCGCCAGCAGCCCACAACCATCGAACACTGAAGCTTTCTTT
many,TRBJ1-4,TRBV4-3,TRBD1,CASSPNRGDEKLFF,TGCGCCAGCAGCCCAAACAGGGGTGACGAAAAACTGTTTTTT
few,TRBJ2-7,TRBV28,TRBD1,CASSLGQVMYEQYF,TGTGCCAGCAGTTTGGGACAGGTGATGTACGAGCAGTACTTC
many,TRBJ2-4,TRBV4-1,.,CASSQDLGGLNIQYF,TGCGCCAGCAGCCAAGATCTAGGAGGCCTAAACATTCAGTACTTC
many,TRBJ2-5,TRBV9,TRBD1,CASSAGDRGVRETQYF,TGTGCCAGCAGCGCCGGGGACAGGGGCGTGAGAGAGACCCAGTACTTC
many,TRBJ1-2,TRBV12-3/TRBV12-4,.,CASTSEALGYGYTF,TGTGCCAGCACCTCTGAGGCCTTGGGGTATGGCTACACCTTC
few,TRBJ2-3,TRBV5-1,TRBD2,CASSLAPSRLADTDTQYF,TGCGCCAGCAGCTTGGCTCCCTCCCGACTAGCGGACACAGATACGCAGTATTTT
.,TRBJ2-1,TRBV24-1,TRBD1,CATSEPGQMDHEQFF,TGTGCCACCAGCGAACCGGGACAGATGGACCATGAGCAGTTCTTC
many,TRBJ2-1,TRBV7-9,.,CASMGNNEQFF,TGTGCCAGCATGGGAAACAATGAGCAGTTCTTC
many,TRBJ2-7,TRBV6-1,TRBD2,CASSVLGGASYEQYF,TGTGCCAGCAGTGTTCTCGGGGGGGCCTCCTACGAGCAGTACTTC
many,TRBJ2-5,TRBV4-1,TRBD1,CASSQKGDREGLWETQYF,TGCGCCAGCAGCCAAAAGGGGGACAGAGAGGGGCTCTGGGAGACCCAGTACTTC
.,TRBJ2-7,TRBV20-1,.,CSARGVADSSYEQYF,TGCAGTGCTCGAGGGGTAGCGGATAGCTCCTACGAGCAGTACTTC
many,TRBJ2-1,TRBV6-4,TRBD2,CASSDSGSNEQFF,TGTGCCAGCAGTGACAGCGGGAGCAATGAGCAGTTCTTC
many,TRBJ2-1,TRBV5-1,.,CASRAGNEQFF,TGCGCCAGCAGGGCCGGCAATGAGCAGTTCTTC
few,TRBJ1-2,TRBV6-5,.,CASGESGTGNYGYTF,TGTGCCAGCGGTGAATCCGGGACGGGTAACTATGGCTACACCTTC
.,TRBJ1-2,TRBV12-3/TRBV12-4,TRBD1,CASSDGQGRVVNTF,TGTGCCAGCAGCGATGGACAGGGACGCGTGGTTAACACCTTC
.,TRBJ2-7,TRBV27,.,CASRPLGAVINEQYF,TGTGCCAGCAGGCCATTAGGGGCGGTGATTAACGAGCAGTACTTC
.,TRBJ2-1,TRBV29-1,TRBD2,CSGLALSWWDDEQFF,TGCAGCGGACTAGCGTTAAGTTGGTGGGACGATGAGCAGTTCTTC
.,TRBJ1-2,TRBV30,.,CAWGRNGYTF,TGTGCCTGGGGGAGAAACGGCTACACCTTC
many,TRBJ2-7,TRBV28,TRBD1,CASSQGTGESYEQYF,TGTGCCAGCAGTCAGGGGACAGGGGAATCCTACGAGCAGTACTTC
.,TRBJ2-5,TRBV7-2,.,CASSSRSGWETQYF,TGTGCCAGCAGCTCCCGCAGCGGGTGGGAGACCCAGTACTTC
few,TRBJ2-1,TRBV6-6,TRBD2,CASRQRGGYNEQFF,TGTGCCAGCAGACAGCGGGGGGGCTACAATGAGCAGTTCTTC
.,TRBJ2-5,TRBV20-1,.,CSARPKEEIETQYF,TGCAGTGCTAGACCGAAGGAGGAGATAGAGACCCAGTACTTC
once,TRBJ2-1,TRBV20-1,TRBD2,CSARANVAGALNKQFF,TGCAGTGCTAGAGCGAACGTAGCGGGAGCCCTCAATAAGCAGTTCTTC
.,TRBJ2-2,TRBV28,TRBD1,CASSSPGQGDGELFF,TGTGCCAGCAGTTCCCCGGGACAGGGCGACGGGGAGCTGTTTTTT